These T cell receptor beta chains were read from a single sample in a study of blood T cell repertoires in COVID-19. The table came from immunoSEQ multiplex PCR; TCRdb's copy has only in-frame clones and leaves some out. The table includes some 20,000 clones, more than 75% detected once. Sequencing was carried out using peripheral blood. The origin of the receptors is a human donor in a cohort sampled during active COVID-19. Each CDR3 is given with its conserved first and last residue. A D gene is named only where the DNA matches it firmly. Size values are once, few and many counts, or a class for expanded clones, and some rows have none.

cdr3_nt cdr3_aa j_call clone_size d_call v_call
TGTGCCACAGGGGGCGGACAGCCCCAGCATTTT CATGGGQPQHF TRBJ1-5 - TRBD1 TRBV27
TGTGCCAGCAGCCATACCGGGACAGGTCGCAATGAGCAGTTCTTC CASSHTGTGRNEQFF TRBJ2-1 - TRBD1 TRBV6-2/TRBV6-3
TGTGCCAGCAGTTCGGGACTAGCGAACGAGCAGTACTTC CASSSGLANEQYF TRBJ2-7 once TRBD2 TRBV27
TGTGCCAGCAGCCAACGACCCGCGGGAGAAGGGTCCTACGAGCAGTACTTC CASSQRPAGEGSYEQYF TRBJ2-7 - TRBD2 TRBV4-2
TGTGCCAGTAGTATTTCTGTGGGGGCCTTCTATGGCTACACCTTC CASSISVGAFYGYTF TRBJ1-2 - - TRBV19
TGTGCCAGCTGGAGGGTCCGGAATCAGCCCCAGCATTTT CASWRVRNQPQHF TRBJ1-5 - - TRBV28
TGTGCCAGCTCCCTCGGGACAGTCCAGGAGACCCAGTACTTC CASSLGTVQETQYF TRBJ2-5 - TRBD1 TRBV18
TGTGCCAGCAAGACCATAGCGGGAGATCAAGATGAGCAGTTCTTC CASKTIAGDQDEQFF TRBJ2-1 - TRBD2 TRBV3-1/TRBV3-2
TGTGCCAGCAGCCTCGACAGGGGGCTTGAAAATTCACCCCTCCACTTT CASSLDRGLENSPLHF TRBJ1-6 - TRBD1 TRBV7-9
TGTGCCAGCAGCTCCTCGGGTAGCGGGACCTACGAGCAGTACTTC CASSSSGSGTYEQYF TRBJ2-7 few TRBD2 TRBV7-9
TGTGCCAGCAGCTTGTCGTCCAGCGGGAGAGAGACCCAGTACTTC CASSLSSSGRETQYF TRBJ2-5 - TRBD2 TRBV5-6
TGTGCCACCAGTTTGGGGAGCCAGCCCCAGCATTTT CATSLGSQPQHF TRBJ1-5 - - TRBV24-1
TGTGCCAGCAGCCAAGATGACGCGGGTAATGAGCAGTTCTTC CASSQDDAGNEQFF TRBJ2-1 - - TRBV3-1/TRBV3-2
TGTGCCAGCAGCCTGGGGAGGGGTGGTGAAAAACTGTTTTTT CASSLGRGGEKLFF TRBJ1-4 - - TRBV3-1/TRBV3-2
TGTGCCAGCAGGCGGGCGATGAACACTGAAGCTTTCTTT CASRRAMNTEAFF TRBJ1-1 - - TRBV6-5
TGTGCCACCCAAGCGGGAGAAGGCCGCGAGCAGTACTTC CATQAGEGREQYF TRBJ2-7 - TRBD2 TRBV7-9
TGTGCCTGGACGGGGTCGGGGAACACCGGGGAGCTGTTTTTT CAWTGSGNTGELFF TRBJ2-2 - - TRBV30
TGTGCCACCAGCAGGTCCTTCGGGTCCCGGGAAAAACTGTTTTTT CATSRSFGSREKLFF TRBJ1-4 - - TRBV15
TGTGCCAGCAGCGAGGGACTAGCGGGGAGCACAGATACGCAGTATTTT CASSEGLAGSTDTQYF TRBJ2-3 - TRBD2 TRBV7-6
TGTGCCAGCAGCGCGGGGGGGGAGGGGAACGAGCAGTACTTC CASSAGGEGNEQYF TRBJ2-7 - TRBD2 TRBV7-9
TGTGCCAGCAGTAGAACCGGGACAGGGGCGTCCTACGAGCAGTACTTC CASSRTGTGASYEQYF TRBJ2-7 - TRBD1 TRBV28
TGTGCCTGGGCACAGGGTTTTAGCTATGGCTACACCTTC CAWAQGFSYGYTF TRBJ1-2 - - TRBV30
TGTGCCACCAGCAGGGGGATGGCAGGGCAAGAGACCCAGTACTTC CATSRGMAGQETQYF TRBJ2-5 - - TRBV15
TGCGCCAGCAGCCAAGACGCAGGAAATCAGCCCCAGCATTTT CASSQDAGNQPQHF TRBJ1-5 - - TRBV4-3
TGTGCCAGCAGGGACAGGGAGGCTCAGCCCCAGCATTTT CASRDREAQPQHF TRBJ1-5 - TRBD1 TRBV6-5
TGTGCCAGCAGAGGCGCCAGGGGAGAGCAGCAGTACTTC CASRGARGEQQYF TRBJ2-7 - - TRBV7-9
TGTGCCAGCAGAAGTGGGAGTCAGAACTATGGCTACACCTTC CASRSGSQNYGYTF TRBJ1-2 - - TRBV28
TGTGCCAGCTCCCTAGGGACAGGGAATCAGCCCCAGCATTTT CASSLGTGNQPQHF TRBJ1-5 few TRBD1 TRBV18